These T cell receptor beta chains were read from a single sample in a study of vaccination effects on CD4 cells after COVID-19. Assay used: immunoSEQ multiplex PCR; TCRdb lists only in-frame clones, some missing. Of some 15,000 clones in the sample, 80% were seen once. For these TCRs, the target antigens are not known. The specimen was CD4+ T cells from PBMCs cultured with SARS-CoV-2 spike peptides, collected after COVID-19 vaccination. The source is a human donor who had a prior SARS-CoV-2 infection. Both conserved end residues are trimmed from each CDR3.

v_call: TRBV6-1; j_call: TRBJ1-1; cdr3_aa: ASSEARGEGSAEAF
v_call: TRBV19; j_call: TRBJ1-3; cdr3_aa: ASSVTGTGGGNTIY
v_call: TRBV5-5; j_call: TRBJ2-7; cdr3_aa: ASSSVGGVSYEQY
v_call: TRBV2; j_call: TRBJ2-1; cdr3_aa: ASREMGSQNNEQF
v_call: TRBV4-2; j_call: TRBJ1-1; cdr3_aa: ASSQIWGRKGNTEAF
v_call: TRBV3-1/TRBV3-2; j_call: TRBJ1-3; cdr3_aa: ASSLTGGNTIY
v_call: TRBV7-2; j_call: TRBJ2-5; cdr3_aa: ASSLVAAQETQY
v_call: TRBV5-1; j_call: TRBJ2-3; cdr3_aa: ASSPRTSGTSTDTQY
v_call: TRBV30; j_call: TRBJ2-3; cdr3_aa: AWSSGLTGDTQY
v_call: TRBV19; j_call: TRBJ1-4; cdr3_aa: ASSQYRDEKLF
v_call: TRBV30; j_call: TRBJ1-5; cdr3_aa: AWGRGGGNQPQH
v_call: TRBV2; j_call: TRBJ1-4; cdr3_aa: ASSEFLGQGKEKLF
v_call: TRBV7-2; j_call: TRBJ2-7; cdr3_aa: ASSLRGQGFEQY
v_call: TRBV5-4; j_call: TRBJ2-7; cdr3_aa: ASSSTGTGTYEQY
v_call: TRBV4-2; j_call: TRBJ2-3; cdr3_aa: ASSQDRLASTDTQY
v_call: TRBV2; j_call: TRBJ2-7; cdr3_aa: ASRTELAYSYEQY
v_call: TRBV7-9; j_call: TRBJ1-4; cdr3_aa: ASSRVSNEKLF
v_call: TRBV18; j_call: TRBJ1-2; cdr3_aa: ASSPLREEVGGYT
v_call: TRBV9; j_call: TRBJ2-5; cdr3_aa: ASSGRAGETQY
v_call: TRBV28; j_call: TRBJ1-1; cdr3_aa: ASLPAGGTEAF
v_call: TRBV5-1; j_call: TRBJ2-5; cdr3_aa: ASSLSGVNAETQY
v_call: TRBV5-1; j_call: TRBJ1-3; cdr3_aa: ASSLTFSGNTIY
v_call: TRBV5-1; j_call: TRBJ2-1; cdr3_aa: ASSWSLAGAREQF
v_call: TRBV19; j_call: TRBJ1-5; cdr3_aa: ASSIRRDNQPQH
v_call: TRBV19; j_call: TRBJ2-7; cdr3_aa: ASSINRGTYEQY
v_call: TRBV30; j_call: TRBJ1-4; cdr3_aa: AWRQMGATNEKLF
v_call: TRBV20-1; j_call: TRBJ1-2; cdr3_aa: SASSGRYT
v_call: TRBV6-6; j_call: TRBJ1-1; cdr3_aa: ASSHRRTGLNTEAF
v_call: TRBV7-9; j_call: TRBJ1-4; cdr3_aa: ASSSPMEKLF
v_call: TRBV2; j_call: TRBJ2-5; cdr3_aa: ASGVQETQY
v_call: TRBV5-3; j_call: TRBJ2-5; cdr3_aa: ARSHIGTRQETQY
v_call: TRBV5-1; j_call: TRBJ2-5; cdr3_aa: ASSLGLVGYGETQY
v_call: TRBV11-1; j_call: TRBJ2-3; cdr3_aa: ASTRQVGGTDTQY
v_call: TRBV11-2; j_call: TRBJ2-7; cdr3_aa: ASSLAAVYYEQY
v_call: TRBV3-1/TRBV3-2; j_call: TRBJ2-1; cdr3_aa: ASSHGGQGYNEQF
v_call: TRBV3-1/TRBV3-2; j_call: TRBJ2-1; cdr3_aa: ASSLGVVMGLAYHEQF
v_call: TRBV29-1; j_call: TRBJ2-5; cdr3_aa: SAKDRGRETQY
v_call: TRBV11-3; j_call: TRBJ1-1; cdr3_aa: ASSPGRGSTRGTEAF
v_call: TRBV9; j_call: TRBJ2-6; cdr3_aa: ASSMRSSGANVLT
v_call: TRBV28; j_call: TRBJ2-2; cdr3_aa: ASSWLAGGNTGELF
v_call: TRBV6-6; j_call: TRBJ1-5; cdr3_aa: ASSSDRWYQPQH
v_call: TRBV6-5; j_call: TRBJ2-7; cdr3_aa: ASRGEGSGSHEQY
v_call: TRBV4-3; j_call: TRBJ2-7; cdr3_aa: ASSQAQTRGGRIAEQY
v_call: TRBV6-1; j_call: TRBJ1-5; cdr3_aa: ASSEAENDSQPQH
v_call: TRBV6-6; j_call: TRBJ2-1; cdr3_aa: ASSRLVTAYNEQF
v_call: TRBV4-2; j_call: TRBJ2-6; cdr3_aa: ASSQSSGSAGANVLT
v_call: TRBV3-1/TRBV3-2; j_call: TRBJ1-2; cdr3_aa: ASSQAVNPNYGYT
v_call: TRBV7-9; j_call: TRBJ2-7; cdr3_aa: ASSLGTGYEQY